The 32 T cell receptor beta chains reported below all come from one sample, sequenced in a study of T cells after yellow fever vaccination. TCRdb used MiXCR to reprocess the 5' RACE reads, holding one entry per CDR3 protein. Found here are 500,000 to 650,000 distinct CDR3 sequences, 12% of them singletons; the top ten hold 14% to 15%. The source material was PBMCs, sampled on the day of the yellow fever booster vaccination. The receptors shown here come from a man aged 25 to 40 who received the YFV17D yellow fever vaccine.

The chain links TRBV7-2 to TRBJ2-7; a weak D match, TRBD1 (6 bases). Germline V gene lookup returns CDR1 SGHTA and CDR2 FQGNSA. V lost 4 bases and J lost 2, with 15 bases in between. The CDR3 length is 15 residues. The CDR3 here is CASSSKTGPPYEQYF. CDR3 DNA: TGTGCCAGCAGCTCAAAGACAGGACCTCCCTACGAGCAGTACTTC.

This clonotype occurred many times. The chain recombines TRBV6-5 with TRBJ1-6; no definite D call. The ends were cut back, 2 bases at V and 3 bases at J, with 8 bases in the middle. The CDR3 consists of 15 residues. CDR1 and CDR2 from the germline V gene are MNHEY and SVGAGI. The CDR3, as DNA: TGTGCCAGCAGTTACCGCCGAAGCTATAATTCACCCCTCCACTTT. Its protein product is CASSYRRSYNSPLHF.

The gene calls are TRBV7-2 and TRBJ1-5; no firm D call. Per the germline V gene, CDR1 is SGHTA and CDR2 is FQGNSA. This CDR3 has 12 residues. Between the trimmed V and J ends, which lost 4 bases and 11 bases, there was a span of 12 bases. Here the CDR3 DNA reads TGTGCCAGCAGCTCCAGTCCCGGGTCCCAGCATTTT. This sequence encodes CASSSSPGSQHF.

This clonotype was detected a few times. V and J are TRBV30 and TRBJ2-3; 9 nucleotides agree with TRBD2. This CDR3 region has 16 residues. Germline V gene lookup returns CDR1 GTSNPN and CDR2 SVGIG (reference sequence). Trimming took 7 bases from V and 0 from J; bases not matched to a gene: 11. The CDR3 spells CASTTGLAQSTDTQYF. The CDR3 nucleotides are TGTGCCTCGACCACAGGACTAGCGCAAAGCACAGATACGCAGTATTTT.

This clonotype has only a few counts. The gene calls are TRBV28 and TRBJ1-1; 9 bases are a match to TRBD1. V was pared by 7 bases and J by 1 base, with 4 bases of the junction left unmatched. Germline V gene lookup returns CDR1 MDHEN and CDR2 SYDVKM. CDR3 length: 14 amino acids. The CDR3 DNA reads as TGTGCCAGCACCCGGACAGGGGCGAACACTGAAGCTTTCTTT. It encodes CASTRTGANTEAFF.

The CDR3 protein is CSASEGPAYEQYF. The CDR3 bases are TGCAGTGCCTCAGAGGGGCCAGCCTACGAGCAGTACTTC. The chain employs TRBV20-1 and TRBJ2-7; D may correspond to TRBD1 or TRBD2 (5 bases each). Germline CDR1 reads DFQATT; CDR2 reads SNEGSKA (reference sequence). The CDR3 loop spans 13 amino acids. The ends were cut back, 6 bases at V and 2 bases at J, with 14 bases in the middle.

This chain uses TRBV10-3 with TRBJ2-3; 7 nucleotides line up with TRBD1. This CDR3 contains 14 residues. CDR1 and CDR2 (germline): ENHRY, SYGVKD. The V gene end was trimmed by 10 bases and the J gene end by 0 bases; junction bases not matched to a gene: 7. CDR3 protein: CATLRGPSTDTQYF. In DNA, the CDR3 is TGTGCCACCTTGAGGGGGCCGAGCACAGATACGCAGTATTTT.

This clonotype was seen a few times. This chain joins TRBV5-5 and TRBJ2-1; D uncertain. Germline values: CDR1 SGHKS, CDR2 YYEKEE (reference sequence). Trimming pared 0 bases from V and 7 bases from J, leaving 11 bases between. The CDR3 has 14 residues. This chain's CDR3 is CASSLDIDGNEQFF. The CDR3, as DNA: TGTGCCAGCAGCTTGGATATTGATGGTAATGAGCAGTTCTTC.

The chain has TRBV7-2 and TRBJ2-7, with a weak D call TRBD2 (6 bases). The CDR3 is made up of 16 amino acids. Germline V CDR1 and CDR2: SGHTA, FQGNSA. Trimming shortened V by 2 bases and J by 2 bases, and 16 bases separated the two germline ends. CDR3 nucleotide sequence: TGTGCCAGCAGCTTAAATTATCGGCGGGGCACCTACGAGCAGTACTTC. Translation: CASSLNYRRGTYEQYF.

This clonotype has only a few counts. This rearrangement joins TRBV11-2 to TRBJ2-1; the match to TRBD2 covers 7 bases. The CDR3 is 13 residues long. Germline loops: CDR1 SGHAT, CDR2 FQNNGV. The CDR3 spells CATSGEVYNEQFF. The CDR3 DNA sequence: TGTGCTACGAGCGGGGAGGTCTACAATGAGCAGTTCTTC.

The chain uses TRBV5-1 and TRBJ2-7; TRBD2 agrees at 10 bases. This CDR3 is 15 amino acids long. Germline lookup yields CDR1 SGHRS and CDR2 YFSETQ. Losses at the gene ends were 0 bases for V and 6 bases for J; bases not matched to a gene: 6. The DNA of the CDR3 is TGCGCCAGCAGCTTGGAGGCTAGCGGGGGAGGCGAGCAGTACTTC. Amino acid sequence: CASSLEASGGGEQYF.

The rearrangement uses TRBV27 and TRBJ2-3, with TRBD1 as a possible D gene (6 bases). Trimming shortened V by 4 bases and J by 0 bases, and 11 bases separated the two germline ends. This CDR3 has 15 residues. Germline V CDR1 and CDR2: MNHEY, SMNVEV (reference sequence). CDR3 protein: CASSSTGKSTDTQYF. CDR3 bases: TGTGCCAGCAGTTCAACAGGGAAGAGCACAGATACGCAGTATTTT.

A single count supports this clonotype. The chain carries TRBV20-1 and TRBJ2-3; 11 bases align to TRBD2. The CDR3 is 18 residues long. Trimming took 5 bases from V and 1 from J; bases not matched to a gene: 14. CDR1 is DFQATT, CDR2 SNEGSKA, per germline (reference sequence). CDR3 in amino acids: CSAGRLAGTLGGTDTQYF. The CDR3 DNA sequence: TGCAGTGCTGGCAGACTAGCGGGAACCCTAGGGGGCACAGATACGCAGTATTTT.

This chain joins TRBV14 and TRBJ2-1; no definite D call. CDR1 is SGHDN and CDR2 is FVKESK in the germline V gene. The CDR3 has 14 residues. Trimming stripped 3 bases from V and 8 bases from J, with 14 bases between. The CDR3 protein is CASSQLLAYDEQFF. The CDR3 DNA is TGTGCCAGCAGCCAGCTACTCGCTTACGATGAGCAGTTCTTC.

The rearrangement links TRBV5-5 to TRBJ2-3; unclear D gene. The V end was cut by 4 bases, the J end by 5 bases, with 5 bases between. The germline CDR1 and CDR2 sequences are SGHKS and YYEKEE (reference sequence). The CDR3 contains 11 residues. DNA for the CDR3: TGTGCCAGCAGCAAATTAGATACGCAGTATTTT. Protein: CASSKLDTQYF.

This clonotype showed up just a few times. The chain carries TRBV28 and TRBJ1-1, with D perhaps TRBD1 (5 bases). Trimming stripped 2 bases from V and 11 bases from J, with 15 bases between. The length of the CDR3 is 13 residues. CDR1 is MDHEN and CDR2 is SYDVKM in the germline V gene. The CDR3 region is CASSLARTRGAFF. In DNA, the CDR3 is TGTGCCAGCAGTTTAGCCCGGACCCGGGGGGCTTTCTTT.

The V call is TRBV20-1, the J call TRBJ2-3; 10 bases agree with TRBD2. Germline V gene sequence: CDR1 DFQATT, CDR2 SNEGSKA (reference sequence). The CDR3 spans 16 residues. CDR3 sequence reads: CCARDVILAGADTQYF. The CDR3 nucleotides are TGCTGCGCTAGAGATGTCATCCTAGCGGGGGCAGATACGCAGTATTTT.

This rearrangement joins TRBV29-1 to TRBJ2-1; 14 bases fit TRBD2. Looked up from germline, CDR1 is SQVTM and CDR2 is ANQGSEA. The CDR3 runs to 16 residues. V was clipped by 8 bases and J by 2 bases; unmatched bases: 8. This chain's CDR3 is CSNRGLAGAPYNEQFF. The CDR3 nucleotides are TGCAGCAATAGGGGACTAGCGGGAGCTCCCTACAATGAGCAGTTCTTC.

This chain links TRBV28 with TRBJ2-5, with 7 bases identical to TRBD1. Trimming at V came to 6 bases and at J to 7 bases, leaving 11 bases not matched to a gene. The CDR3 loop spans 14 amino acids. From germline, CDR1 is MDHEN and CDR2 SYDVKM. The CDR3 reads CASRPRQGARTQYF. For the CDR3, the DNA is TGTGCCAGCAGGCCACGACAGGGAGCCAGGACCCAGTACTTC.

In its sample, this clonotype was seen a few times. The chain combines TRBV18 with TRBJ1-6; perhaps TRBD1 as D (6 bases). Germline CDR1 is KGHSH and CDR2 is LQKENI. V gave up 2 bases and J gave up 7 bases, with 9 bases separating them. The CDR3 loop spans 14 amino acids. In nucleotides, the CDR3 is TGTGCCAGCTCACCATACAGGGAAAATTCACCCCTCCACTTT. This gives the protein CASSPYRENSPLHF.

Only a few counts were recorded for this clonotype. V usage is TRBV10-3 and J usage is TRBJ2-3; the match to TRBD2 covers 9 bases. With V trimmed by 4 bases and J by 2 bases, 7 bases remained unmatched. CDR3 length: 16 amino acids. CDR1 and CDR2 (germline): ENHRY, SYGVKD. The CDR3 protein is CAISVRLAEVTDTQYF. The CDR3 DNA follows: TGTGCCATCAGTGTGCGACTAGCGGAAGTCACAGATACGCAGTATTTT.

This clonotype was observed a few times. The rearrangement joins TRBV20-1 to TRBJ1-1; D remains unclear. CDR3 length: 11 amino acids. Germline lookup yields CDR1 DFQATT and CDR2 SNEGSKA (reference sequence). V was pared by 7 bases and J by 1 base, with 7 bases between. The CDR3 region has the DNA TGCAGTGTTCGACAGAACACTGAAGCTTTCTTT. Encoded protein: CSVRQNTEAFF.

This clonotype was seen just once. V and J are TRBV19 and TRBJ2-1; TRBD2 matches 8 bases. Germline V CDR1 and CDR2: LNHDA, SQIVND (reference sequence). Losses at the gene ends were 5 bases for V and 10 bases for J; bases not matched to a gene: 10. The CDR3 extends over 14 amino acids. CDR3 amino acids: CASSSLAGSGEQFF. CDR3 coding DNA: TGTGCCAGTAGTTCTTTAGCGGGATCAGGGGAGCAGTTCTTC.

This clonotype occurred a few times. The V and J genes are TRBV10-3 and TRBJ2-7, with TRBD2 identical over 9 bases. With V trimmed by 4 bases and J by 4 bases, 5 bases remained unmatched. This CDR3 has 14 residues. Per germline, CDR1 ENHRY and CDR2 SYGVKD. The CDR3 loop is CAISGGTSSYEQYF. The CDR3 DNA reads TGTGCCATCAGTGGGGGGACTAGCAGTTACGAGCAGTACTTC.

The chain couples TRBV3-1 to TRBJ2-6; no definite D call. Germline CDR1 is LGHDT and CDR2 is YNNKEL (reference sequence). V dropped 3 bases and J dropped 0 bases, with 15 bases sitting between them. This CDR3 has 18 amino acids. For the CDR3, the DNA is TGTGCCAGCAGCCATTCCTCTCTGGGTTTCTCTGGGGCCAACGTCCTGACTTTC. It encodes CASSHSSLGFSGANVLTF. The whole variable domain, filled in from reference TRBV3-1 and TRBJ2-6, reads DTAVSQTPKYLVTQMGNDKSIKCEQNLGHDTMYWYKQDSKKFLKIMFSYNNKELIINETVPNRFSPKSPDKAHLNLHINSLELGDSAVYFCASSHSSLGFSGANVLTFGAGSRLTVL.

This clonotype was observed a handful of times. This sequence joins TRBV11-2 and TRBJ2-7; 7 positions agree with TRBD1. The germline V gene encodes CDR1 SGHAT and CDR2 FQNNGV. V lost 5 bases, J lost 0 bases, and 16 bases stayed unmatched. This CDR3 has 18 residues. The CDR3 is CASSPLAARQGNSYEQYF. The CDR3 bases are TGTGCCAGCAGCCCGCTGGCAGCCCGACAGGGTAACTCCTACGAGCAGTACTTC. Full variable domain (missing parts from reference TRBV11-2 and TRBJ2-7): EAGVAQSPRYKIIEKRQSVAFWCNPISGHATLYWYQQILGQGPKLLIQFQNNGVVDDSQLPKDRFSAERLKGVDSTLKIQPAKLEDSAVYLCASSPLAARQGNSYEQYFGPGTRLTVT.

This clonotype was seen more than once but under ten times. The chain couples TRBV20-1 to TRBJ2-3; D is ambiguous. Germline V gene data show CDR1 as DFQATT and CDR2 as SNEGSKA (reference sequence). The CDR3 covers 14 residues. V lost 0 bases and J 4 bases, leaving 11 bases between the germline ends. CDR3 nucleotides: TGCAGTGCTAGAGATATAGGGTCCCCAGATACGCAGTATTTT. As protein: CSARDIGSPDTQYF.

This clonotype was seen only a few times. This sequence joins TRBV11-2 and TRBJ2-5; no clear D. V lost 3 bases and J lost 4, with 27 bases in between. CDR1 and CDR2 (germline): SGHAT, FQNNGV. This CDR3 comprises 19 residues. The CDR3 DNA is TGTGCCAGCAGCTTCGTACTTGGCGCAGCGTACCGCTCAGGAGAGACCCAGTACTTC. Residues: CASSFVLGAAYRSGETQYF.

This clonotype was recorded a few times. V gene TRBV18 combines with J gene TRBJ1-3, with 8 bases aligning to TRBD1. This CDR3 region has 16 residues. CDR1 is KGHSH and CDR2 is LQKENI in the germline V gene. J gave up 2 bases and V 2 bases, and 5 bases lay outside the gene matches. The chain's CDR3 is CASSPMTGAAGNTIYF. The CDR3 bases are TGTGCCAGCTCACCAATGACAGGGGCGGCTGGAAACACCATATATTTT.

The table lists this clonotype with a few counts. The rearrangement joins TRBV6-1 to TRBJ2-7; tentative D call: TRBD2 (6 bases). Between the trimmed V and J ends, which lost 7 bases and 4 bases, there was a span of 20 bases. The CDR3 is 15 amino acids. Germline lookup yields CDR1 MNHNS and CDR2 SASEGT. CDR3 nucleotides: TGTGCCAGCACCGCGAGGGCGGGGTATGGTTACGAGCAGTACTTC. Translating it yields CASTARAGYGYEQYF.

The rearrangement uses TRBV5-1 and TRBJ2-2; 15 bases fit TRBD2. This CDR3 is built from 20 residues. Germline CDR1 is SGHRS and CDR2 is YFSETQ. V lost 3 bases to trimming and J lost 1 base; unmatched junction nucleotides: 10. The CDR3 is CASSYPLGLAGGLNTGELFF. In DNA, the CDR3 is TGCGCCAGCAGCTACCCCCTGGGACTAGCGGGAGGCTTGAACACCGGGGAGCTGTTTTTT.

The chain recombines TRBV9 with TRBJ2-5; D could derive from TRBD1 or TRBD2 (6 bases each). V lost 0 bases to trimming and J lost 1 base, with 13 bases between them. Germline V lookup: CDR1 SGDLS, CDR2 YYNGEE. This CDR3 comprises 16 residues. DNA of the CDR3: TGTGCCAGCAGCGTAGAGGGTCGGGGGCCCCAAGAGACCCAGTACTTC. Translating gives CASSVEGRGPQETQYF.